This T cell receptor beta chain was profiled in a study of blood T cell repertoires in COVID-19. Study background: Samples came from the United States, Italy and Spain, spanning acute and convalescent COVID-19. Sources were T cells, B-cell-depleted T cells, or PBMCs; the material itself was cDNA or gDNA.

Original processing notes: The authors estimated nucleated cell counts from reference gene primer amplification. Profiling relied on immunoSEQ multiplex PCR, and the TCRdb table lists in-frame clones only, not all of them. V and J calls and clone size are as listed in that table; D and trimming were resolved from the DNA. The sample comprises 55,000 to 75,000 clones, approximately 80% of which are singletons, and 20% to 25% rests with the top ten. Germline CDR1 SGHAT, CDR2 FQNNGV. Trimming shortened V by 2 bases and J by 3 bases, and 14 bases separated the two germline ends. The CDR3 covers 16 residues.

The sequenced sample was peripheral blood. The receptor comes from a human donor in a cohort sampled during active COVID-19. This chain connects TRBV11-2 to TRBJ1-3, with D maybe TRBD1 (6 bases). DNA of the CDR3: TGTGCCAGCAGCTTAAGCCTCAGGGGAAGTGGAAACACCATATATTTT. It yields the protein CASSLSLRGSGNTIYF.